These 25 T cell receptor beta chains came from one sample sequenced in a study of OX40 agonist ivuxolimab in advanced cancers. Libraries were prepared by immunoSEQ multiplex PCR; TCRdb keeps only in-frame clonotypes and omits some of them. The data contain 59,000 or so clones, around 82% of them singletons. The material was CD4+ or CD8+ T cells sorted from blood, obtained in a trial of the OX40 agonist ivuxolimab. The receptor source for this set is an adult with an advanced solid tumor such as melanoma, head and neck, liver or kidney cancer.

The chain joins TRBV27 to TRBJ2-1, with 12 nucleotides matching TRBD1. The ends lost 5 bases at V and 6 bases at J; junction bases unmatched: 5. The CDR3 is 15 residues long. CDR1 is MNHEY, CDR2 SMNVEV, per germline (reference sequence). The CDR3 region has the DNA TGTGCCAGCAGTAAGGGACAGGGGGCCTTCAATGAGCAGTTCTTC. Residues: CASSKGQGAFNEQFF.

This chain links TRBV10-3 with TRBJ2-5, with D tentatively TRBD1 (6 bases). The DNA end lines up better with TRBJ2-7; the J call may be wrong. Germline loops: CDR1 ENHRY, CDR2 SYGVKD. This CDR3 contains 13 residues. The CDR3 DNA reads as TGTGCCATCAGGGACAGTACAATTTACGAGCAGTACTTC. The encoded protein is CAIRDSTIYEQYF.

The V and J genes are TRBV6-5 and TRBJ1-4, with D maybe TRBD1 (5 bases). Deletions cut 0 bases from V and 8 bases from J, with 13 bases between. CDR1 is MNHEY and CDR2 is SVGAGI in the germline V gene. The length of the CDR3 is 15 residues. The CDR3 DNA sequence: TGTGCCAGCAGTTACTCGGGGACCAAAGGCGAAAAACTGTTTTTT. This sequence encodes CASSYSGTKGEKLFF.

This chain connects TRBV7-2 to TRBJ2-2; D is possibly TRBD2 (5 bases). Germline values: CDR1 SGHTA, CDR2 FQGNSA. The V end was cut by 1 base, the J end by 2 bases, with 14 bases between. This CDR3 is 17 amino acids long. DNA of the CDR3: TGTGCCAGCAGCTTAGTTACCCTAGCAGACAACACCGGGGAGCTGTTTTTT. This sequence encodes CASSLVTLADNTGELFF.

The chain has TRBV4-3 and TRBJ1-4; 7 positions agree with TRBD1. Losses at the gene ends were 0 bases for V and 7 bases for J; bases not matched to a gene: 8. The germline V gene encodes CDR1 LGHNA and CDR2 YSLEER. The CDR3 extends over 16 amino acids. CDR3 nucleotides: TGCGCCAGCAGCCAAGATCTAGGCAGGGGGGTTGAAAAACTGTTTTTT. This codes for CASSQDLGRGVEKLFF.

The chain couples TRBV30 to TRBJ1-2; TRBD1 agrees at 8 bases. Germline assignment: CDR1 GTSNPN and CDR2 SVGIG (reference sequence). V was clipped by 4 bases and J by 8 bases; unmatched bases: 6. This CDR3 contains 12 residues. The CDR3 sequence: CAWTRTGNGYTF. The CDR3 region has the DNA TGTGCCTGGACCCGGACAGGGAACGGCTACACCTTC.

The DNA for the CDR3 is TGTGCTAGTGGTCCCTCGGGGGGCACTGAAGCTTTCTTT. Its protein is CASGPSGGTEAFF. V usage is TRBV12-5 and J usage is TRBJ1-1; the D gene is possibly TRBD1 (5 bases). V gave up 5 bases and J gave up 4 bases, with 11 bases separating them. The CDR3 length is 13 residues. Germline CDR1 LGHNT, CDR2 FRNRAP. The variable domain in full, with the rest retrieved from reference TRBV12-5 and TRBJ1-1, is DARVTQTPRHKVTEMGQEVTMRCQPILGHNTVFWYRQTMMQGLELLAYFRNRAPLDDSGMPKDRFSAEMPDATLATLKIQPSEPRDSAVYFCASGPSGGTEAFFGQGTRLTVV.

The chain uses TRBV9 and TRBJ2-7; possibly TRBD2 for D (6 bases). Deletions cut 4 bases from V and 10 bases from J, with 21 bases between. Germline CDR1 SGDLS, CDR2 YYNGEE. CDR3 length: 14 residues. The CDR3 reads CASSPTMAGRKQYF. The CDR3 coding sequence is TGTGCCAGCAGCCCCACCATGGCGGGGCGGAAACAGTACTTC.

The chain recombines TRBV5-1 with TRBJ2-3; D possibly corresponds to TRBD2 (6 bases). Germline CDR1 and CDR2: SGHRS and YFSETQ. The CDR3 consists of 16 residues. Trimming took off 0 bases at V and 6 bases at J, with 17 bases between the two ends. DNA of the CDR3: TGCGCCAGCAGCTTGGTGGGGACGGATCGGGAGGATACGCAGTATTTT. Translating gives CASSLVGTDREDTQYF. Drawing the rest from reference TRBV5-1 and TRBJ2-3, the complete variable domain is KAGVTQTPRYLIKTRGQQVTLSCSPISGHRSVSWYQQTPGQGLQFLFEYFSETQRNKGNFPGRFSGRQFSNSRSEMNVSTLELGDSALYLCASSLVGTDREDTQYFGPGTRLTVL.

The CDR3 DNA reads TGTGCCAGCTCACCGGACGCCCTACTAGAAAAACTGTTTTTT. As protein: CASSPDALLEKLFF. V usage is TRBV18 and J usage is TRBJ1-4; D gene uncertain. The CDR3 has 14 residues. The germline V and J ends were trimmed by 3 bases and 8 bases, with 13 bases remaining between them. The germline V gene encodes CDR1 KGHSH and CDR2 LQKENI.

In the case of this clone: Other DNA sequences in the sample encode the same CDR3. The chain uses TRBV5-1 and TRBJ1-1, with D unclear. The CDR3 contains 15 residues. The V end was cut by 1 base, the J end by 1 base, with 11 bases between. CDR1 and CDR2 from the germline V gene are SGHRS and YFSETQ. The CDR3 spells CASSLSRAANTEAFF. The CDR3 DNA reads TGCGCCAGCAGCTTGTCTAGAGCCGCGAACACTGAAGCTTTCTTT.

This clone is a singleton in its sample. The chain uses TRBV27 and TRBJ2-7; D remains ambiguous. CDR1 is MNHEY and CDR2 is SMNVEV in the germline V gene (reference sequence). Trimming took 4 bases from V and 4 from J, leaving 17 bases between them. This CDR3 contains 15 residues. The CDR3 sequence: CASSSLDLYSYEQYF. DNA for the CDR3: TGTGCCAGCAGTTCATTAGATCTATACTCTTACGAGCAGTACTTC.

In DNA form, the CDR3 reads TGCGCCAGCAGCCAAGGGGGCAGAAGGACAGGGAACGAAAAACTGTTTTTT. Translation gives CASSQGGRRTGNEKLFF. The rearrangement uses TRBV4-3 and TRBJ1-4; the match to TRBD1 covers 8 bases. Losses at the gene ends were 1 base for V and 8 bases for J; bases not matched to a gene: 12. The CDR3 runs 17 residues. Germline assignment: CDR1 LGHNA and CDR2 YSLEER.

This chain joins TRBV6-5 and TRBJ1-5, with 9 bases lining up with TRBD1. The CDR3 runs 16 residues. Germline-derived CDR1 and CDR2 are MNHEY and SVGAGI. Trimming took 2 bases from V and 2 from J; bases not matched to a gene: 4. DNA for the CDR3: TGTGCCAGCAGTTACGGACAGGGGTACGGCAATCAGCCCCAGCATTTT. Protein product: CASSYGQGYGNQPQHF.

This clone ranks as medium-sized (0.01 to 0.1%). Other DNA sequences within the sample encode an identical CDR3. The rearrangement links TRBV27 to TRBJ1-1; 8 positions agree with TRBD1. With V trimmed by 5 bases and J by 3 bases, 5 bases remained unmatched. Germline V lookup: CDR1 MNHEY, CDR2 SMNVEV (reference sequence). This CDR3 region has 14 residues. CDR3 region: CASSRTGRDTEAFF. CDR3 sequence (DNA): TGTGCCAGCAGTAGGACAGGGAGGGACACTGAAGCTTTCTTT.

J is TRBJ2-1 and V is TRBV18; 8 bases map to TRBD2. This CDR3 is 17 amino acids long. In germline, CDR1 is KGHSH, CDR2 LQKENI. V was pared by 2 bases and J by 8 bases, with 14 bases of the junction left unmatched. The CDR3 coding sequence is TGTGCCAGCTCACCATCACTAGCGGTGGGCTTGTCGGATGAGCAGTTCTTC. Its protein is CASSPSLAVGLSDEQFF.

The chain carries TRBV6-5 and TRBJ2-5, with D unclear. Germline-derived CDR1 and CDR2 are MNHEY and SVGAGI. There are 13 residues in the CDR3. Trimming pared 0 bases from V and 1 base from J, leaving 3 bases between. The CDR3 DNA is TGTGCCAGCAGTTACTCGTTCCAAGAGACCCAGTACTTC. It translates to CASSYSFQETQYF.

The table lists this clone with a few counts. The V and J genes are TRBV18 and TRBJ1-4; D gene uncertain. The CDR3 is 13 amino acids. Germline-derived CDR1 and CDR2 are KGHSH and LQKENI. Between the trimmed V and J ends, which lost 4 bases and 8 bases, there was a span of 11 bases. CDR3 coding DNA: TGTGCCAGCTCACTTGGACTGGGCGAAAAACTGTTTTTT. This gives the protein CASSLGLGEKLFF.

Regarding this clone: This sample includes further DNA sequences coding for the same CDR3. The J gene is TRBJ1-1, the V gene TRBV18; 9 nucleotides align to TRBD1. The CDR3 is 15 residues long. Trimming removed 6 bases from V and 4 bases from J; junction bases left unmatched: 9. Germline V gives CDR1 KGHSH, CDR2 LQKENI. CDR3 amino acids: CASSPSATGGTEAFF. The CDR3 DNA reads TGTGCCAGCTCGCCAAGCGCGACAGGGGGCACTGAAGCTTTCTTT.

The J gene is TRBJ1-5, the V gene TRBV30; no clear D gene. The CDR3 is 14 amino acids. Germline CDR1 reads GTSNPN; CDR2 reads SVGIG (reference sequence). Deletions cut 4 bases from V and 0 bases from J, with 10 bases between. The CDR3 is CAWNRVNSNQPQHF. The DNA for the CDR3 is TGTGCCTGGAATCGGGTCAATAGCAATCAGCCCCAGCATTTT.

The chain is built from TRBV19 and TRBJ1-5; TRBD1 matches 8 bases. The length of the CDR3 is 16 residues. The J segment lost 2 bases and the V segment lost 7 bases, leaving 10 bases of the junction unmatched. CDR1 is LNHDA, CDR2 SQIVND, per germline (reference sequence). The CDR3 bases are TGTGCCAGTACCGGAGGACAGGGCGGGGGCAATCAGCCCCAGCATTTT. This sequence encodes CASTGGQGGGNQPQHF. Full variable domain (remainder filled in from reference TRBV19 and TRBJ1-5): DGGITQSPKYLFRKEGQNVTLSCEQNLNHDAMYWYRQDPGQGLRLIYYSQIVNDFQKGDIAEGYSVSREKKESFPLTVTSAQKNPTAFYLCASTGGQGGGNQPQHFGDGTRLSIL.

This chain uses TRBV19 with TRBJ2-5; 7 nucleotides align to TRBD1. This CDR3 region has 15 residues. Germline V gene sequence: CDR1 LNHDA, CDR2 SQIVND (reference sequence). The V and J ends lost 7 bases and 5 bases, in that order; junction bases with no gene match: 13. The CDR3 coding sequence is TGTGCCAGTACCCTCAGACAGGGATCGATGGAGACCCAGTACTTC. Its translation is CASTLRQGSMETQYF.

The CDR3, as DNA: TGCGCCAGCAGCTTGACAACCGGTGGCGCCGGGGCCAACGTCCTGACTTTC. Translation: CASSLTTGGAGANVLTF. The V gene is TRBV5-1, the J gene TRBJ2-6; D unresolved. The V end was cut by 1 base, the J end by 4 bases, with 15 bases between. There are 17 residues in the CDR3. Germline assignment: CDR1 SGHRS and CDR2 YFSETQ.

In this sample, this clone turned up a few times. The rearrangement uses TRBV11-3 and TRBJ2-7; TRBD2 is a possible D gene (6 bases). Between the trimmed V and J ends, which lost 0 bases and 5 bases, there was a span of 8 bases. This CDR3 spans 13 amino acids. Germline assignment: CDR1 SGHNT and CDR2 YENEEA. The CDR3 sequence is CASSLELAHEQYF. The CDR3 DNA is TGTGCCAGCAGCTTAGAACTAGCCCACGAGCAGTACTTC. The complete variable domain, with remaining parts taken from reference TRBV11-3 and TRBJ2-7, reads EAGVVQSPRYKIIEKKQPVAFWCNPISGHNTLYWYLQNLGQGPELLIRYENEEAVDDSQLPKDRFSAERLKGVDSTLKIQPAELGDSAVYLCASSLELAHEQYFGPGTRLTVT.

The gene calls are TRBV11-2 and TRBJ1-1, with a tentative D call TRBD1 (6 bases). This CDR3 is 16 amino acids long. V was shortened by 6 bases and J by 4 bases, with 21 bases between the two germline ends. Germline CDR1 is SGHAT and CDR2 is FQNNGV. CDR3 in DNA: TGTGCCAGCAGGCAGAGCCCATCTAGGGGGGGCACTGAAGCTTTCTTT. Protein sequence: CASRQSPSRGGTEAFF. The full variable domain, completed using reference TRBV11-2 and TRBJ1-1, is EAGVAQSPRYKIIEKRQSVAFWCNPISGHATLYWYQQILGQGPKLLIQFQNNGVVDDSQLPKDRFSAERLKGVDSTLKIQPAKLEDSAVYLCASRQSPSRGGTEAFFGQGTRLTVV.